This T cell receptor (beta chain) was sequenced for a study of T-cell memory formation after mild COVID-19. As for the study in general: There were largely donor-specific TCR clusters. Study-wide findings and caveats: Prior to infection, memory already included some responding clones, suggesting cross-reactive memory joined.

Germline trimming cut 1 base from V and 4 bases from J; bases unmatched to any gene: 6. In germline, CDR1 is SEHNR, CDR2 FQNEAQ (reference sequence). This CDR3 is 15 amino acids long. As concerns this clonotype: Antigen: not known.

TCRdb re-derived calls from the 5' RACE reads in MiXCR, one entry per CDR3 protein. The sample holds approximately 260,000 distinct CDR3 sequences; about 16% are singletons and the top ten take over 20%. The sequence derives from a young man who had mild COVID-19 (a few samples of this study predate the infection). Cell type and time point are not known. The specimen was PBMCs or a T cell subset sorted from them (not recorded which). The chain combines TRBV7-9 with TRBJ1-1; TRBD1 matches 7 bases. DNA of the CDR3: TGTGCCAGCAGCTTAGGACAGGGCGTGAGCACTGAAGCTTTCTTT. It translates to CASSLGQGVSTEAFF.